These 30 T cell receptor beta chains were sequenced from one sample in a study of shared clonotypes between healthy human individuals. Using immunoSEQ multiplex PCR, the repertoire was profiled, and TCRdb retains in-frame clones only, with some absent. The sample lists a few hundred thousand clones; more than 95% were seen once. Sample: naive CD4+ T cells sorted from blood. Subset reported: CD45RA+ positively selected. These receptors were taken from a woman in her 30s in good health.

The chain links TRBV27 to TRBJ2-3; 8 bases match TRBD1. Germline CDR1 MNHEY, CDR2 SMNVEV (reference sequence). Trimming took 6 bases from V and 4 from J; bases not matched to a gene: 15. The CDR3 consists of 17 residues. The CDR3 reads CASRATGLGTGADTQYF. Written as DNA, the CDR3 is TGTGCCAGCAGGGCGACAGGGCTTGGGACAGGTGCAGATACGCAGTATTTT.

V usage is TRBV27 and J usage is TRBJ1-1, with 8 nucleotides matching TRBD1. This CDR3 contains 14 residues. V lost 5 bases and J lost 3; bases outside the gene matches: 5. Germline V gene data show CDR1 as MNHEY and CDR2 as SMNVEV (reference sequence). The CDR3 DNA is TGTGCCAGCAGTAACGGACAGGGATACACTGAAGCTTTCTTT. The encoded protein is CASSNGQGYTEAFF.

The chain is built from TRBV11-1 and TRBJ2-7; no firm D call. Germline CDR1 and CDR2: SGHAT and FQDESV (reference sequence). The CDR3 spans 13 residues. The V gene lost 1 base and the J gene lost 2 bases, with 6 bases spanning the gap. The CDR3, as DNA: TGTGCCAGCAGCTTAGTTAGAACCTACGAGCAGTACTTC. Translated, it gives CASSLVRTYEQYF.

The chain employs TRBV28 and TRBJ2-2; D gene unclear. CDR3 length: 14 amino acids. Trimming removed 6 bases at V and 1 base at J, with 9 bases between. Per the germline V gene, CDR1 is MDHEN and CDR2 is SYDVKM. The CDR3 spells CASRVPLNTGELFF. The CDR3 nucleotides are TGTGCCAGCAGAGTCCCCCTGAACACCGGGGAGCTGTTTTTT.

The chain has TRBV9 and TRBJ1-6; D uncertain. Germline lookup yields CDR1 SGDLS and CDR2 YYNGEE. With 1 base removed from V and 5 bases from J, the gap between germline ends came to 22 bases. CDR3 length: 19 amino acids. This chain's CDR3 is CASSVHRPGGSLDNSPLHF. The CDR3 DNA reads TGTGCCAGCAGCGTACATCGTCCAGGCGGCAGTTTAGATAATTCACCCCTCCACTTT.

This rearrangement joins TRBV19 to TRBJ1-5, with 8 bases matching TRBD1. J gave up 0 bases and V 6 bases, and 4 bases lay outside the gene matches. This CDR3 comprises 15 residues. CDR1 LNHDA and CDR2 SQIVND come from the germline V gene (reference sequence). The CDR3 sequence: CASRDREYSNQPQHF. The CDR3 bases are TGTGCCAGTAGGGACAGGGAATATAGCAATCAGCCCCAGCATTTT.

The CDR3 region has the DNA TGTGCCTATAAGGGGCGGGAAGGGAGGGAGACCCAGTACTTC. It is translated as CAYKGREGRETQYF. The chain uses TRBV6-1 and TRBJ2-5; a weak D match, TRBD2 (6 bases). Trimming cost V 11 bases and J 5 bases, with 21 bases left between them. The CDR3 runs to 14 residues. Germline V gene sequence: CDR1 MNHNS, CDR2 SASEGT.

CDR3 DNA: TGTGCCAGCAGCTTACTCTCCGGGCCCACCGGGGAGCTGTTTTTT. Protein product: CASSLLSGPTGELFF. The chain combines TRBV7-6 with TRBJ2-2, with D unresolved. Germline lookup yields CDR1 SGHVS and CDR2 FNYEAQ. This CDR3 contains 15 residues. V was shortened by 2 bases and J by 4 bases, with 11 bases between the two germline ends.

The rearrangement joins TRBV21-1 to TRBJ1-5. TRBV21-1 constitutes a pseudogene. CDR3 length: 17 residues. CDR3 region: CASSKYRAADSNQPQHF. The CDR3, as DNA: TGTGCCAGCAGCAAATATAGGGCAGCCGATAGCAATCAGCCCCAGCATTTT.

The chain is built from TRBV21-1 and TRBJ2-2; the D segment call TRBD2 is taken from the table without a DNA check. TRBV21-1 is described as a pseudogene. The CDR3 runs to 17 residues. The CDR3 DNA sequence: TGTGCCAGCAGCAACCCCTCGAGCGCTCGTGGCACCGGGGAGCTGTTTTTT. Encoded protein: CASSNPSSARGTGELFF.

The chain is built from TRBV6-5 and TRBJ1-3, with a possible D match to TRBD1 (6 bases). This CDR3 is built from 14 residues. Trimming took 5 bases from V and 4 from J, leaving 12 bases between them. The germline V gene encodes CDR1 MNHEY and CDR2 SVGAGI. CDR3 region: CASSMEGTGNTIYF. Written as DNA, the CDR3 is TGTGCCAGCAGTATGGAGGGGACAGGAAACACCATATATTTT.

V usage is TRBV7-9 and J usage is TRBJ1-1, with D uncertain. The V gene lost 5 bases and the J gene lost 7 bases, with 11 bases spanning the gap. The germline V gene encodes CDR1 SEHNR and CDR2 FQNEAQ (reference sequence). This CDR3 is built from 12 residues. This CDR3 is CASSTQQSEAFF. CDR3 bases: TGTGCCAGCAGCACCCAACAGAGTGAAGCTTTCTTT.

V usage is TRBV27 and J usage is TRBJ2-5; 9 bases map to TRBD2. The V gene end was trimmed by 2 bases and the J gene end by 4 bases; junction bases not matched to a gene: 11. Germline CDR1 reads MNHEY; CDR2 reads SMNVEV (reference sequence). CDR3 length equals 17 residues. The CDR3 is CASSLGSLAGRRETQYF. The CDR3 coding sequence is TGTGCCAGCAGTTTAGGGAGCCTAGCGGGAAGGCGAGAGACCCAGTACTTC.

A single count supports this clone. This chain connects TRBV28 to TRBJ1-1; no reliable D call. V dropped 6 bases and J dropped 2 bases, with 19 bases sitting between them. CDR1 is MDHEN and CDR2 is SYDVKM in the germline V gene. The CDR3 loop spans 16 amino acids. This CDR3 is CASRTTWAAVNTEAFF. CDR3 nucleotides: TGTGCCAGCAGGACTACTTGGGCGGCAGTAAACACTGAAGCTTTCTTT.

The rearrangement links TRBV4-1 to TRBJ2-1; TRBD1 matches 8 bases. J gave up 7 bases and V 1 base, and 9 bases lay outside the gene matches. The CDR3 sequence is 16 residues long. Germline values: CDR1 MGHRA, CDR2 YSYEKL. The CDR3 spells CASSQVGQGAKNEQFF. In nucleotides, the CDR3 is TGCGCCAGCAGCCAAGTGGGGCAGGGGGCCAAGAATGAGCAGTTCTTC.

The chain has TRBV9 and TRBJ2-5; 8 nucleotides match TRBD2. TRBJ2-7 explains the end of the DNA better; the J call may be wrong. The CDR3 is 15 amino acids. Germline CDR1 and CDR2: SGDLS and YYNGEE. CDR3 DNA: TGTGCCAGCAGCTTTGGGGGACTAGGGTCATACGAGCAGTACTTC. This translates into CASSFGGLGSYEQYF.

The table lists this clone with a few counts. The chain links TRBV4-1 to TRBJ1-3; no definite D call. The CDR3 runs 14 residues. CDR1 MGHRA and CDR2 YSYEKL come from the germline V gene. V was trimmed by 6 bases and J by 0 bases, leaving 9 bases between them. CDR3 bases: TGCGCCAGCAGATCAGTCTTCTCTGGAAACACCATATATTTT. Its translation is CASRSVFSGNTIYF.

The chain combines TRBV2 with TRBJ2-1; D is perhaps TRBD1 (6 bases). This CDR3 is 13 amino acids long. Germline V gene data show CDR1 as SNHLY and CDR2 as FYNNEI. V was clipped by 4 bases and J by 8 bases, with 12 bases between them. CDR3 DNA sequence: TGTGCCAGCAGTGCAGGGGAAAAGTATGAGCAGTTCTTC. Translated, it gives CASSAGEKYEQFF.

The chain joins TRBV6-5 to TRBJ1-2, with a tentative D call TRBD1 (5 bases). The CDR3 totals 14 residues. V was shortened by 0 bases and J by 3 bases, with 8 bases between the two germline ends. Germline V gene data show CDR1 as MNHEY and CDR2 as SVGAGI. The CDR3 protein is CASSYSGRDYGYTF. The CDR3 bases are TGTGCCAGCAGTTACTCGGGCAGGGACTATGGCTACACCTTC.

The V call is TRBV28, the J call TRBJ1-2; the D is unclear. Germline-derived CDR1 and CDR2 are MDHEN and SYDVKM. Trimming pared 5 bases from V and 4 bases from J, leaving 14 bases between. CDR3 length equals 14 residues. The CDR3 reads CASSLPPSGYGYTF. CDR3 coding DNA: TGTGCCAGCAGTCTACCCCCCTCAGGCTATGGCTACACCTTC.

This chain links TRBV9 with TRBJ1-1; D not resolved. There are 19 residues in the CDR3. The V gene lost 4 bases and the J gene lost 1 base, with 26 bases spanning the gap. Germline CDR1 and CDR2: SGDLS and YYNGEE. This chain's CDR3 is CASSTAKEGPVTGNTEAFF. In nucleotides, the CDR3 is TGTGCCAGCAGCACGGCCAAGGAGGGTCCGGTAACTGGGAACACTGAAGCTTTCTTT.

The chain is built from TRBV9 and TRBJ2-1; 9 positions match TRBD2. Germline trimming cut 3 bases from V and 1 base from J; bases unmatched to any gene: 8. The CDR3 totals 17 residues. Germline V gives CDR1 SGDLS, CDR2 YYNGEE. The CDR3 DNA reads TGTGCCAGCAGCGCCGACCGGACTAGCGCTTCCTACAATGAGCAGTTCTTC. This codes for CASSADRTSASYNEQFF.

The gene calls are TRBV10-2 and TRBJ1-5, with a weak D call TRBD1 (5 bases). The V end lost 3 bases, the J end lost 7 bases, and 10 bases lay between the germline ends. CDR1 and CDR2 (germline): WSHSY, SAAADI. CDR3 length: 13 residues. The CDR3 DNA reads TGCGCCAGCAGTGACCCAGGGCGGCAGCCCCAGCATTTT. It yields the protein CASSDPGRQPQHF.

The V gene is TRBV19, the J gene TRBJ1-2; the D is unclear. This CDR3 has 15 residues. Trimming cost V 7 bases and J 3 bases, with 18 bases left between them. Germline CDR1 reads LNHDA; CDR2 reads SQIVND (reference sequence). CDR3 DNA sequence: TGTGCCAGTAATGGAGGCCTCCGGGAGGACTATGGCTACACCTTC. It is translated as CASNGGLREDYGYTF.

The chain carries TRBV6-1 and TRBJ2-1; D remains ambiguous. The CDR3 is 13 residues long. Germline V gene lookup returns CDR1 MNHNS and CDR2 SASEGT. V lost 2 bases, J lost 6 bases, and 8 bases lay in between. The CDR3, as DNA: TGTGCCAGCAGTGAACCGGTTGGCAATGAGCAGTTCTTC. This gives the protein CASSEPVGNEQFF.

This rearrangement joins TRBV5-1 to TRBJ2-7; 7 bases agree with TRBD2. This CDR3 has 15 residues. In germline, CDR1 is SGHRS, CDR2 YFSETQ. V shed 3 bases, J shed 5 bases, and the junction held 11 bases outside the gene matches. CDR3 bases: TGCGCCAGCAGCTCTGGGGGGAGGGCCAAAGACGAGCAGTACTTC. Translated, it gives CASSSGGRAKDEQYF.

The V call is TRBV28, the J call TRBJ2-2, with unresolved D. The V end lost 3 bases, the J end lost 3 bases, and 8 bases lay between the germline ends. Germline-derived CDR1 and CDR2 are MDHEN and SYDVKM. CDR3 length: 14 amino acids. This CDR3 reads CASSFWGDTGELFF. In DNA, the CDR3 is TGTGCCAGCAGTTTTTGGGGTGACACCGGGGAGCTGTTTTTT.

This rearrangement joins TRBV6-5 to TRBJ1-1; 9 bases match TRBD1. The CDR3 contains 15 residues. The V segment lost 7 bases and the J segment 5 bases; nucleotides outside the gene matches: 11. Germline lookup yields CDR1 MNHEY and CDR2 SVGAGI. The CDR3 DNA follows: TGTGCCAGCACCCCCACGACAGGGGGAAAAACTGAAGCTTTCTTT. Its protein is CASTPTTGGKTEAFF.

V and J are TRBV18 and TRBJ2-5; tentative D call: TRBD2 (5 bases). The J call is uncertain, as TRBJ2-7 better fits the DNA end. The CDR3 loop spans 13 amino acids. The germline V gene encodes CDR1 KGHSH and CDR2 LQKENI. This CDR3 reads CASSRGPQDEQYF. The CDR3 DNA reads TGTGCCAGCTCCCGCGGGCCTCAAGACGAGCAGTACTTC.

V usage is TRBV10-3 and J usage is TRBJ2-7; D possibly uses TRBD1 or TRBD2 (5 bases each). This CDR3 has 15 amino acids. The V end lost 0 bases, the J end lost 1 base, and 10 bases lay between the germline ends. CDR1 and CDR2 from the germline V gene are ENHRY and SYGVKD. The CDR3: CAISESRGYSYEQYF. CDR3 nucleotides: TGTGCCATCAGTGAGTCGAGGGGTTATTCCTACGAGCAGTACTTC.